Sequencing of this T cell receptor beta chain was carried out in a study of control samples from healthy donors and cancer patients (TCRdb year 2020). Preparation of the library involved the immunoSEQ multiplex PCR assay. TCRdb re-hosts the immuneACCESS table, in-frame sequences only. Its copies lack some clones; in the studies checked, an unresolved V gene accounts for under half of them, and the cause for the rest is not known. The sample table records tens of thousands of clones; 90% to 95% of these occur just once. The ten most abundant clones make up approximately 12% of the sample. On this clone: Its antigen remains unidentified. No base qualities exist here, and no much larger clone lies one base off it.

Looking up the germline V gene yields CDR1 LGHNA and CDR2 YSLEER. V is clipped by 3 bases and J by 4 bases, and the sequence between their germline boundaries is 13 bases long. The CDR3 contains 14 residues, cysteine and phenylalanine counted. Kept here is only the CDR3 DNA, which spans 42 bases and is read in frame from base 1. This receptor was obtained from a man aged 45-65 years with lung cancer. The specimen sequenced was PBMCs. The V gene is TRBV4-3 and the J gene is TRBJ2-7; a tentative D call is TRBD2 (6 bases match). The nucleotide sequence is TGCGCCAGCAGCCAGGGGCGGACTATTTACGAGCAGTACTTC. It translates to CASSQGRTIYEQYF.